These T cell receptor beta chains were read from a single sample in a study of blood T cell repertoires in COVID-19. The protocol was immunoSEQ multiplex PCR, while the TCRdb copy is restricted to in-frame clones and leaves out a portion. There are fewer than 95,000 clones in the sample; around 88% occur only once, and roughly 4.8% lies in the top ten. Sequenced input: peripheral blood. The receptors were gathered from a woman of 80 years or more with acute or convalescent COVID-19. Both conserved end residues are part of each CDR3. D genes are given only for firm matches. Clone sizes are given selectively: once, few, many, or a class where the clone is expanded.

abundance: -
v_gene: TRBV7-2
d_gene: -
j_gene: TRBJ2-3
CDR3aa: CASSFRHITDTQYF
CDR3nt: TGTGCCAGCAGCTTCAGGCATATCACAGATACGCAGTATTTT

abundance: -
v_gene: TRBV28
d_gene: TRBD2
j_gene: TRBJ2-7
CDR3aa: CASRLAGASTYEQYF
CDR3nt: TGTGCCAGCCGGCTAGCGGGAGCATCCACCTACGAGCAGTACTTC

abundance: -
v_gene: TRBV29-1
d_gene: TRBD2
j_gene: TRBJ2-1
CDR3aa: CSARGLGAHEQFF
CDR3nt: TGCAGCGCCCGAGGACTAGGGGCCCATGAGCAGTTCTTC

abundance: once
v_gene: TRBV12-5
d_gene: TRBD1
j_gene: TRBJ2-7
CDR3aa: CPSDRAGEQYF
CDR3nt: TGCCCCTCAGACAGGGCAGGCGAGCAGTACTTC

abundance: -
v_gene: TRBV7-8
d_gene: TRBD2
j_gene: TRBJ2-7
CDR3aa: CASSPPRGGVSGDYREQYF
CDR3nt: TGTGCCAGCAGCCCCCCCCGGGGAGGGGTAAGCGGAGACTACCGCGAGCAGTACTTC

abundance: -
v_gene: TRBV11-3
d_gene: -
j_gene: TRBJ2-1
CDR3aa: CASSLGGSSYNEQFF
CDR3nt: TGTGCCAGCAGCTTAGGTGGGAGCTCCTACAATGAGCAGTTCTTC

abundance: -
v_gene: TRBV29-1
d_gene: TRBD1
j_gene: TRBJ2-7
CDR3aa: CSAVASGTGGEQYF
CDR3nt: TGCAGCGCTGTTGCATCCGGGACAGGGGGGGAGCAGTACTTC

abundance: -
v_gene: TRBV3-1/TRBV3-2
d_gene: TRBD1
j_gene: TRBJ1-1
CDR3aa: CASTRGTENTEAFF
CDR3nt: TGTGCCAGCACCCGAGGGACAGAGAACACTGAAGCTTTCTTT

abundance: -
v_gene: TRBV5-8
d_gene: -
j_gene: TRBJ2-7
CDR3aa: CASSITGQSYEQYF
CDR3nt: TGTGCCAGCAGCATCACCGGACAGAGCTACGAGCAGTACTTC

abundance: -
v_gene: TRBV6-6
d_gene: TRBD1
j_gene: TRBJ1-5
CDR3aa: CASRPDRSSNQPQHF
CDR3nt: TGTGCCAGCAGACCGGACAGGTCTAGCAATCAGCCCCAGCATTTT

abundance: -
v_gene: TRBV10-1
d_gene: TRBD2
j_gene: TRBJ2-7
CDR3aa: CASVTSGNSYEQYF
CDR3nt: TGCGCCAGTGTGACTAGCGGTAACTCCTACGAGCAGTACTTC

abundance: -
v_gene: TRBV5-1
d_gene: -
j_gene: TRBJ2-7
CDR3aa: CASSLAMTASSYEQYF
CDR3nt: TGCGCCAGCAGCTTGGCCATGACAGCTTCATCCTACGAGCAGTACTTC

abundance: -
v_gene: TRBV10-1
d_gene: TRBD2
j_gene: TRBJ2-3
CDR3aa: CASRSSSGGRASDTQYF
CDR3nt: TGCGCCAGCAGATCTTCTTCGGGCGGGAGGGCATCAGATACGCAGTATTTT

abundance: -
v_gene: TRBV18
d_gene: -
j_gene: TRBJ1-2
CDR3aa: CASSPRQEPNYGYTF
CDR3nt: TGTGCCAGCTCACCGCGACAGGAACCTAACTATGGCTACACCTTC

abundance: -
v_gene: TRBV3-1/TRBV3-2
d_gene: TRBD1
j_gene: TRBJ2-1
CDR3aa: CASSQGAPTGLYNEQFF
CDR3nt: TGTGCCAGCAGCCAGGGAGCGCCGACAGGGTTATACAATGAGCAGTTCTTC

abundance: -
v_gene: TRBV4-3
d_gene: -
j_gene: TRBJ2-1
CDR3aa: CASSQLSTHEQFF
CDR3nt: TGCGCCAGCAGCCAGCTGAGCACCCATGAGCAGTTCTTC

abundance: -
v_gene: TRBV7-3
d_gene: TRBD2
j_gene: TRBJ2-5
CDR3aa: CASSLYRRGSGETQYF
CDR3nt: TGTGCCAGCAGCTTATACCGGCGGGGGAGTGGGGAGACCCAGTACTTC

abundance: -
v_gene: TRBV7-9
d_gene: TRBD1
j_gene: TRBJ1-2
CDR3aa: CASSIGTAFEGYTF
CDR3nt: TGTGCCAGCAGCATCGGGACAGCCTTTGAAGGCTACACCTTC

abundance: -
v_gene: TRBV5-4
d_gene: -
j_gene: TRBJ1-2
CDR3aa: CASSLGQNYGYTF
CDR3nt: TGTGCCAGCAGCTTGGGGCAGAACTATGGCTACACCTTC

abundance: once
v_gene: TRBV7-2
d_gene: -
j_gene: TRBJ2-2
CDR3aa: CASSLLNTNTGELFF
CDR3nt: TGTGCCAGCAGCTTGTTGAACACGAACACCGGGGAGCTGTTTTTT

abundance: -
v_gene: TRBV3-1/TRBV3-2
d_gene: TRBD1
j_gene: TRBJ1-2
CDR3aa: CASSQMRQGRKNYGYTF
CDR3nt: TGTGCCAGCAGCCAAATGAGACAGGGGAGGAAGAACTATGGCTACACCTTC

abundance: -
v_gene: TRBV27
d_gene: -
j_gene: TRBJ2-2
CDR3aa: CASSLSGGAPTGELFF
CDR3nt: TGTGCCAGCAGTTTATCGGGGGGGGCGCCCACCGGGGAGCTGTTTTTT

abundance: -
v_gene: TRBV9
d_gene: TRBD1
j_gene: TRBJ1-2
CDR3aa: CASSASGGGVGYTF
CDR3nt: TGTGCCAGCAGCGCCTCGGGAGGGGGCGTTGGCTACACCTTC

abundance: -
v_gene: TRBV7-9
d_gene: TRBD1
j_gene: TRBJ1-4
CDR3aa: CASSSGDRRDEKLFF
CDR3nt: TGTGCCAGCAGCTCGGGGGACAGGCGGGATGAAAAACTGTTTTTT

abundance: -
v_gene: TRBV19
d_gene: -
j_gene: TRBJ1-2
CDR3aa: CASSISAGNYGYTF
CDR3nt: TGTGCCAGTAGTATATCGGCAGGAAACTATGGCTACACCTTC

abundance: -
v_gene: TRBV4-3
d_gene: TRBD2
j_gene: TRBJ2-5
CDR3aa: CASSAQTLVPGGETQYF
CDR3nt: TGCGCCAGCAGCGCCCAGACCCTTGTGCCGGGGGGGGAGACCCAGTACTTC

abundance: once
v_gene: TRBV5-1
d_gene: -
j_gene: TRBJ1-1
CDR3aa: CASSLGPGAEAFF
CDR3nt: TGCGCCAGCAGCTTGGGGCCAGGGGCTGAAGCTTTCTTT

abundance: few
v_gene: TRBV11-3
d_gene: -
j_gene: TRBJ2-3
CDR3aa: CASSSRWGEKSDTQYF
CDR3nt: TGTGCCAGCAGCTCCCGATGGGGGGAGAAATCAGATACGCAGTATTTT

abundance: -
v_gene: TRBV30
d_gene: -
j_gene: TRBJ1-1
CDR3aa: CAWSRGPSLGTEAFF
CDR3nt: TGTGCCTGGAGCAGAGGGCCCTCCCTGGGAACTGAAGCTTTCTTT

abundance: -
v_gene: TRBV9
d_gene: -
j_gene: TRBJ2-3
CDR3aa: CASSGTHGGTTDTQYF
CDR3nt: TGTGCCAGCAGTGGAACTCACGGCGGGACCACAGATACGCAGTATTTT